A selection of T cell receptor beta chains follows, all from one sample in a study of early T cells in non-severe SARS-CoV-2 infection. TCRdb reanalysed the 5' RACE reads using MiXCR and keeps one entry per CDR3 protein. The table lists over 25,000 distinct CDR3 sequences, over 8.5% of them singletons, with roughly 15% in the top ten. The sample taken for sequencing was whole blood. Receptor source: an adult who was a healthcare worker with PCR-confirmed SARS-CoV-2 infection or an uninfected control (not recorded which). The CDR3 runs from the conserved cysteine through the conserved F or W. The D gene is left open where the match is weak. Rows give clone size only sometimes, using once, few, many, or a class for an expanded clone.

d_call	v_call	j_call	clone_size	cdr3_nt	cdr3_aa
TRBD2	TRBV24-1	TRBJ2-5	many	TGTGCCACCAGTGATGGCGGGGGGCGCCAAGAGACCCAGTACTTC	CATSDGGGRQETQYF
-	TRBV7-9	TRBJ1-2	many	TGTGCCAGCAGCTTAACGGGGCAGGGAAGGAATGATGGCTACACCTTC	CASSLTGQGRNDGYTF
-	TRBV29-1	TRBJ1-1	many	TGCAGCGTAAGGGGTTCGGGCACTGAAGCTTTCTTT	CSVRGSGTEAFF
-	TRBV4-3	TRBJ1-2	many	TGCGCCAGCAGCCAAGACACTGCCGGGGGCGCACGCTATGGCTACACCTTC	CASSQDTAGGARYGYTF
-	TRBV5-5	TRBJ2-1	many	TGTGCCAGCAGCCATGTTAGTGAGTTCTTC	CASSHVSEFF
-	TRBV2	TRBJ1-3	many	TGTGCCAGCAGTGGGGTGACTGGAAACACCATATATTTT	CASSGVTGNTIYF
TRBD1	TRBV24-1	TRBJ1-2	many	TGTGCCACCAGTGATTGGCGGGACAGCTATGGCTACACCTTC	CATSDWRDSYGYTF
-	TRBV11-2	TRBJ1-2	many	TGTGCCAGCAGCTTAGGCCCCCCTGACAGGAACTATGGCTACACCTTC	CASSLGPPDRNYGYTF
TRBD2	TRBV20-1	TRBJ2-1	many	TGCAGTGCTAGAGTAATGGCGCTAGCGGGGGGCAATGAGCAGTTCTTC	CSARVMALAGGNEQFF
TRBD1	TRBV12-3/TRBV12-4	TRBJ1-5	many	TGTGCCAGCACCACGGACAGGGGAAGTCAGCCCCAGCATTTT	CASTTDRGSQPQHF
-	TRBV13	TRBJ1-1	many	TGTGCCAGCAGCTTAGGCCAAGGAGGGAACACTGAAGCTTTCTTT	CASSLGQGGNTEAFF
-	TRBV7-2	TRBJ1-1	few	TGTGCCAGCAGCTTATTCTCGGAAAACACTGAAGCTTTCTTT	CASSLFSENTEAFF
TRBD1	TRBV2	TRBJ1-6	many	TGTGCCAGCAGTGTTCCCGGGACAGACTATAATTCACCCCTCCACTTT	CASSVPGTDYNSPLHF
-	TRBV29-1	TRBJ2-3	many	TGCAGCGTTGAAGATCGAGCTAGTCGGCAGGGTGGGACAGATACGCAGTATTTT	CSVEDRASRQGGTDTQYF
-	TRBV27	TRBJ1-2	many	TGTGCCAGCAGTTTTCGTCGGGGCTCAAACTATGGCTACACCTTC	CASSFRRGSNYGYTF
TRBD2	TRBV18	TRBJ2-7	many	TGTGCCAGCTCACCCTTGCTAGCGGGGGAGTACGAGCAGTACTTC	CASSPLLAGEYEQYF
TRBD2	TRBV10-3	TRBJ2-7	-	TGTGCCATCAGTGACCGGGGGGGCCAATACGAGCAGTACTTC	CAISDRGGQYEQYF
-	TRBV25-1	TRBJ2-1	many	TGTGCCAGCAGTTCTATCCGACAGAGTTACAATGAGCAGTTCTTC	CASSSIRQSYNEQFF
TRBD2	TRBV10-3	TRBJ2-3	-	TGTGCCGCCCGGACTGAGCGGGACACAGATACGCAGTATTTT	CAARTERDTDTQYF
-	TRBV5-1	TRBJ2-7	-	TGCGCCAGCAGCTCCCCAAGCGGGTCCTACGAGCAGTACTTC	CASSSPSGSYEQYF
-	TRBV29-1	TRBJ2-1	-	TGCAGCGTTGAAAGGCAGAAGCAGTTCTTC	CSVERQKQFF
TRBD1	TRBV6-2/TRBV6-3	TRBJ2-2	many	TGTGCCAGCAGTTACAGGACAGGGAACACCGGGGAGCTGTTTTTT	CASSYRTGNTGELFF
TRBD1	TRBV5-1	TRBJ2-6	many	TGCGCCAGCGAAACAGGGGCTGGGGCCAACGTCCTGACTTTC	CASETGAGANVLTF
-	TRBV5-4	TRBJ2-3	many	TGTGCCAGCAGCTACGCGGGGAGCACAGATACGCAGTATTTT	CASSYAGSTDTQYF
TRBD1	TRBV7-2	TRBJ1-1	many	TGTGCCAGCAGCCAGGGGGGGAGGTTGTTAGCTTTCTTT	CASSQGGRLLAFF
-	TRBV28	TRBJ1-2	-	TGTGCCAGCAGCGTCCCGGACATCCCAGCGCGCTACACCTTC	CASSVPDIPARYTF
-	TRBV7-9	TRBJ2-5	many	TGTGCCAGCAGCTTGACAGAGAGAGAGACCCAGTACTTC	CASSLTERETQYF
TRBD1	TRBV11-3	TRBJ2-2	few	TGTGCCAGCAGCTCACAGGGGGCAACCACCGGGGAGCTGTTTTTT	CASSSQGATTGELFF
-	TRBV6-1	TRBJ1-2	many	TGTGCCAGCAGTCGGAGATACCATTATGGCTACACCTTC	CASSRRYHYGYTF
TRBD1	TRBV20-1	TRBJ1-1	many	TGCAGTGCTCGCCCAACAGGGGACGCTGAAGCTTTCTTT	CSARPTGDAEAFF
TRBD1	TRBV6-6	TRBJ2-7	-	TGTGCCAGCAGGCTGAACAGGGGGCCTGACGAGCAGTACTTC	CASRLNRGPDEQYF
-	TRBV6-2/TRBV6-3	TRBJ2-3	few	TGTGCCAGCAGTTTGGGGTTCACAGATACGCAGTATTTT	CASSLGFTDTQYF
TRBD1	TRBV11-2	TRBJ2-3	many	TGTGCCAGCAGCCCCGGACAGGGTTTGACAGATACGCAGTATTTT	CASSPGQGLTDTQYF
TRBD1	TRBV7-7	TRBJ2-2	few	TGTGCTAGCAGCCGAGGGACAGGGAACACCGGGGAGCTGTTTTTT	CASSRGTGNTGELFF
-	TRBV6-6	TRBJ1-6	-	TGTGCCAGCAGTTACAACAGGGAAACCTATAATTCACCCCTCCACTTT	CASSYNRETYNSPLHF
-	TRBV6-1	TRBJ1-5	few	TGTGCCAGCAGTGAATTCTTTAGCGTCCTCGGGGAGCCCCAGCATTTT	CASSEFFSVLGEPQHF
TRBD2	TRBV7-6	TRBJ2-2	many	TGTGCCAGCAGCCAGTTCGCGGGGGTCACCGGGGAGCTGTTTTTT	CASSQFAGVTGELFF
-	TRBV18	TRBJ1-4	many	TGTGCCAGCTCACGGGAGAGTAATGAAAAACTGTTTTTT	CASSRESNEKLFF
-	TRBV7-3	TRBJ2-7	many	TGTGCCAGCAGCTGGGACAAGTCCTACGAGCAGTACTTC	CASSWDKSYEQYF
TRBD2	TRBV11-2	TRBJ2-3	-	TGTGCCAGCAGCTTAGCCGGACTAGCGGGGGGGCGGGATACGCAGTATTTT	CASSLAGLAGGRDTQYF
-	TRBV7-2	TRBJ1-4	-	TGTGCCAGCAGCTTACAGGGCAGTCATAATGAAAAACTGTTTTTT	CASSLQGSHNEKLFF
-	TRBV29-1	TRBJ1-2	-	TGCAGCGCGAGTGGGGGCCCCAGGTATGGCTACACCTTC	CSASGGPRYGYTF
TRBD2	TRBV6-1	TRBJ2-3	many	TGTGCCAGTTCCGGGGGGAGCCTCACAGATACGCAGTATTTT	CASSGGSLTDTQYF
-	TRBV4-1	TRBJ2-3	many	TGCGCCAGCAGCCAAGATCCGTTACCCGGGAGCACAGATACGCAGTATTTT	CASSQDPLPGSTDTQYF
-	TRBV7-6	TRBJ1-2	many	TGTGCCAGCAGCTTAGGGTCAACGGCGGGTGGCTACACCTTC	CASSLGSTAGGYTF
-	TRBV18	TRBJ2-4	-	TGTGCCAGCTCACCTGCCACAGGAGCCAAAAACATTCAGTACTTC	CASSPATGAKNIQYF
-	TRBV19	TRBJ1-2	many	TGTGCCAGTAGTATTAACGGGAACTATGGCTACACCTTC	CASSINGNYGYTF
-	TRBV7-2	TRBJ2-7	-	TGTGCCAGCAGCGCCGCTACGCCTAGCTACGAGCAGTACTTC	CASSAATPSYEQYF
-	TRBV7-9	TRBJ2-2	many	TGTGCCAGCAGCCCGGGACTGACGAACACCGGGGAGCTGTTTTTT	CASSPGLTNTGELFF
TRBD2	TRBV10-3	TRBJ2-5	medium-sized	TGTGCCATCAGTGAGTCGTCTAGCGGAGGGACCCAGTACTTC	CAISESSSGGTQYF
-	TRBV5-5	TRBJ2-6	many	TGTGCCAGCAGCCCCTACTCCGTAACTGGGGCCAACGTCCTGACTTTC	CASSPYSVTGANVLTF
-	TRBV7-2	TRBJ2-5	many	TGTGCCAGCAGCCCCGGGATAGAAGAGACCCAGTACTTC	CASSPGIEETQYF